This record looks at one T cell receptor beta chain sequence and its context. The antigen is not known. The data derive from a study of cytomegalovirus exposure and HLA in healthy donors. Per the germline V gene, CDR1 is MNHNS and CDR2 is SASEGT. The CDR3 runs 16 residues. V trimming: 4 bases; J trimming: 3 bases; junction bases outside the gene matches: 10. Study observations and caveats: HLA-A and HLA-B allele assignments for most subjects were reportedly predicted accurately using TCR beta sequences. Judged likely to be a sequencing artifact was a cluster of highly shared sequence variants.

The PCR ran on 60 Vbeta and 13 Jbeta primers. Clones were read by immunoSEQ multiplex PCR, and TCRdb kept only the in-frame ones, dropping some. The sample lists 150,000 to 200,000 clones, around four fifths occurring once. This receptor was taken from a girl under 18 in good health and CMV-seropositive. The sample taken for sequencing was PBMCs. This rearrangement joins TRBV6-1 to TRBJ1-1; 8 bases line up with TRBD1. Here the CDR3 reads CASSGGQGRVDTEAFF. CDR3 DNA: TGTGCCAGCAGTGGAGGACAGGGCAGAGTAGACACTGAAGCTTTCTTT.